These 14 T cell receptor beta chains were sequenced from one sample in a study of blood T cell repertoires in COVID-19 (dated by TCRdb to the early 2020s). Library prep was done by the immunoSEQ multiplex PCR assay. Entries here come from immuneACCESS through TCRdb and include only in-frame sequences with V and J called. Some clones fail to appear in such tables; in the studies checked, an unresolved V gene covers under half of the shortfall, and the cause of the remainder is unknown. In this sample the table shows 150,000 to 200,000 clones, approximately 89% of which occur a single time. The ten most abundant clones make up more than 3% of the sample. Sequencing was performed on peripheral blood. The receptors were sampled from a man aged 65 to 85 with acute or convalescent COVID-19.

As DNA, the CDR3 is TGTGCCAGCAGCTTGAGGCCTGGTCAGCCCCAGCATTTT. Amino acids: CASSLRPGQPQHF. The chain employs TRBV7-3 and TRBJ1-5, with unresolved D. Germline lookup yields CDR1 SGHTA and CDR2 FQGTGA. This CDR3 has 13 amino acids. V shed 3 bases and J shed 6 bases, with 9 bases lying between them.

CDR3: CAWSSQGAPYTDTQYF. The CDR3 DNA is TGTGCCTGGAGTAGTCAGGGGGCGCCTTACACAGATACGCAGTATTTT. The V call is TRBV30, the J call TRBJ2-3, with TRBD1 matching 8 bases. Germline CDR1 GTSNPN, CDR2 SVGIG (reference sequence). The CDR3 runs to 16 residues. The J segment lost 2 bases and the V segment lost 2 bases, leaving 9 bases of the junction unmatched. The variable domain in full, with the rest retrieved from reference TRBV30 and TRBJ2-3, is SQTIHQWPATLVQPVGSPLSLECTVEGTSNPNLYWYRQAAGRGLQLLFYSVGIGQISSEVPQNLSASRPQDRQFILSSKKLLLSDSGFYLCAWSSQGAPYTDTQYFGPGTRLTVL.

The rearrangement uses TRBV28 and TRBJ1-5; D gene unclear. The CDR3 is 11 amino acids. V lost 4 bases, J lost 7 bases, and 5 bases lay in between. Looked up from germline, CDR1 is MDHEN and CDR2 is SYDVKM. Here the CDR3 DNA reads TGTGCCAGCAGTTCGGTACAGCCCCAGCATTTT. Translation: CASSSVQPQHF. The whole variable domain, filled in from reference TRBV28 and TRBJ1-5, reads DVKVTQSSRYLVKRTGEKVFLECVQDMDHENMFWYRQDPGLGLRLIYFSYDVKMKEKGDIPEGYSVSREKKERFSLILESASTNQTSMYLCASSSVQPQHFGDGTRLSIL.

This clone was recorded only once. The J gene is TRBJ2-1, the V gene TRBV7-2; no reliable D call. This CDR3 is built from 13 residues. V was trimmed by 1 base and J by 4 bases, leaving 5 bases between them. The germline gives CDR1 SGHTA, CDR2 FQGNSA. The CDR3 DNA reads TGTGCCAGCAGCTTAGGCGAGTACAATGAGCAGTTCTTC. Translation gives CASSLGEYNEQFF.

This sequence joins TRBV25-1 and TRBJ2-3, with D hard to call. The CDR3 is made up of 17 amino acids. Per germline, CDR1 MGHDK and CDR2 SYGVNS. Trimming stripped 2 bases from V and 1 base from J, with 16 bases between. CDR3 sequence (DNA): TGTGCCAGCAGTGAAGGCCGAGGCAGCGAGGGCACAGATACGCAGTATTTT. Translated: CASSEGRGSEGTDTQYF.

This clone was seen more than once but under ten times. The rearrangement uses TRBV9 and TRBJ1-3, with D possibly being TRBD1 (5 bases). The CDR3 runs 16 residues. The V gene's germline CDR1 is SGDLS and CDR2 YYNGEE. Trimming shortened V by 3 bases and J by 2 bases, and 15 bases separated the two germline ends. This CDR3 reads CASSASSQGAGNTIYF. The CDR3 DNA sequence: TGTGCCAGCAGCGCTAGTTCCCAGGGCGCTGGAAACACCATATATTTT.

The rearrangement joins TRBV2 to TRBJ1-4; no clear D. Per germline, CDR1 SNHLY and CDR2 FYNNEI. The V end lost 2 bases, the J end lost 8 bases, and 15 bases lay between the germline ends. The length of the CDR3 is 15 residues. CDR3 residues: CASSERFAGGEKLFF. DNA for the CDR3: TGTGCCAGCAGTGAAAGATTTGCTGGAGGCGAAAAACTGTTTTTT.

The V gene is TRBV2, the J gene TRBJ2-1, with D tentatively TRBD2 (6 bases). The germline gives CDR1 SNHLY, CDR2 FYNNEI. This CDR3 spans 14 amino acids. Deletions cut 7 bases from V and 1 base from J, with 11 bases between. CDR3 bases: TGTGCCAGCACCCGGGACTTTTCCTACAATGAGCAGTTCTTC. Translating it yields CASTRDFSYNEQFF.

The genes are TRBV13 and TRBJ2-1; 11 nucleotides align to TRBD2. This CDR3 has 16 residues. Looked up from germline, CDR1 is PRHDT and CDR2 is FYEKMQ (reference sequence). V gave up 2 bases and J gave up 7 bases; unmatched junction bases: 7. The CDR3 spells CASSLLRASGRNEQFF. DNA for the CDR3: TGTGCCAGCAGCTTACTTCGGGCTAGCGGGAGGAATGAGCAGTTCTTC. The variable domain in full, with the rest retrieved from reference TRBV13 and TRBJ2-1, is AAGVIQSPRHLIKEKRETATLKCYPIPRHDTVYWYQQGPGQDPQFLISFYEKMQSDKGSIPDRFSAQQFSDYHSELNMSSLELGDSALYFCASSLLRASGRNEQFFGPGTRLTVL.

In its sample, this clone was seen once. This chain uses TRBV6-2 or TRBV6-3 with TRBJ1-5; 7 bases fit TRBD1. Losses at the gene ends were 5 bases for V and 4 bases for J; bases not matched to a gene: 2. This CDR3 contains 13 residues. The germline gives CDR1 MNHEY, CDR2 SVGEGT. The CDR3 reads CASSRQGNQPQHF. The DNA for the CDR3 is TGTGCCAGCAGTAGACAGGGAAATCAGCCCCAGCATTTT.

This clone was found once. In DNA, the CDR3 is TGTGCCAGCAGCCAAGCGACTAGTTCCTCTCAAGAGACCCAGTACTTC. Its translation is CASSQATSSSQETQYF. V gene TRBV3-1 (or the pseudogene TRBV3-2) combines with J gene TRBJ2-5; maybe TRBD2 (6 bases). The CDR3 spans 16 residues. The germline V gene has CDR1 LGHDT and CDR2 YNNKEL (reference sequence). Trimming stripped 1 base from V and 2 bases from J, with 14 bases between.

V and J are TRBV4-3 and TRBJ2-3; 10 bases are shared with TRBD2. Germline CDR1 reads LGHNA; CDR2 reads YSLEER. Germline trimming cut 3 bases from V and 5 bases from J; bases unmatched to any gene: 8. The CDR3 covers 16 residues. The CDR3 reads CASSHTASGGLDTQYF. DNA of the CDR3: TGCGCCAGCAGCCACACCGCTAGCGGGGGATTAGATACGCAGTATTTT.

J is TRBJ2-1 and V is TRBV6-1; 8 bases are a match to TRBD1. CDR1 is MNHNS, CDR2 SASEGT, per germline. The CDR3 totals 13 residues. V shed 5 bases and J 8 bases; nucleotides not matched to a gene: 5. CDR3 bases: TGTGCCAGCAGTTCTCAGGGGGCTTATGAGCAGTTCTTC. Amino acid sequence: CASSSQGAYEQFF.

V usage is TRBV9 and J usage is TRBJ2-2; TRBD2 aligns across 14 bases. J lost 9 bases, V lost 4 bases, and 8 bases had no gene match. Germline values: CDR1 SGDLS, CDR2 YYNGEE. The CDR3 is made up of 16 amino acids. The CDR3 here is CASSPRTSGGTRELFF. The CDR3 coding sequence is TGTGCCAGCAGCCCCAGGACTAGCGGGGGGACGCGGGAGCTGTTTTTT. Filled out from reference TRBV9 and TRBJ2-2, the complete variable domain reads DSGVTQTPKHLITATGQRVTLRCSPRSGDLSVYWYQQSLDQGLQFLIQYYNGEERAKGNILERFSAQQFPDLHSELNLSSLELGDSALYFCASSPRTSGGTRELFFGEGSRLTVL.